This TCR beta chain originates from a study of vaccination effects on CD4 cells after COVID-19. TCRdb's table, derived via immunoSEQ multiplex PCR, lists solely in-frame clones and lacks some. In the table there are approximately 57,000 clones, around 73% of which are singletons. With 9 to 11 days of culture completed, CD4+ T cells were isolated. Every participant took two doses of the BNT162b2 or mRNA-1273 vaccine. Trimming stripped 0 bases from V and 1 base from J, with 9 bases between. Per the germline V gene, CDR1 is MNHEY and CDR2 is SVGAGI. The CDR3 spans 15 residues. In regard to this clone: As yet, its antigen is unknown.

This rearrangement joins TRBV6-5 to TRBJ1-2; perhaps TRBD1 as D (5 bases). This specimen was CD4+ T cells from PBMCs cultured without peptide, taken after COVID-19 vaccination. The clonotype comes from a human donor who received a COVID-19 vaccine. Written as DNA, the CDR3 is TGTGCCAGCAGTTACTCTGGGGGGAATAACTATGGCTACACCTTC. Protein product: CASSYSGGNNYGYTF.